This T cell receptor beta chain was profiled in a study of CD8 T cells in Susac syndrome. Study overall: Active disease was present in six of the sequenced Susac syndrome patients, whereas eight or nine of them were in remission.

Study-level points and caveats: It was acknowledged by the study that relatively few individuals were included in its TCR sequencing and HLA analysis.

The T cells that were sequenced for TCR beta were CD8+ and CD4+ cells from blood. After extraction with the RNeasy kit, roughly 0.5 to 1 ug of the RNA was reverse transcribed using random hexamers. Amplification of TCR beta CDR3 across 54 Vbeta and 13 Jbeta was performed with immunoSEQ multiplex PCR. In TCRdb, the immunoSEQ multiplex PCR reads were re-called with MiXCR into one record per CDR3 protein. The sample lists some 200,000 distinct CDR3 sequences, roughly nine tenths occurring once. Concerning this clonotype itself: Its target is not known.

The CDR3 extends over 12 amino acids. V gave up 6 bases and J gave up 6 bases, with 10 bases separating them. Per germline, CDR1 SNHLY and CDR2 FYNNEI. The specimen sequenced was CD4+ T cells from PBMCs. The rearrangement uses TRBV2 and TRBJ2-3; perhaps TRBD1 as D (5 bases). The sequence came from a human donor with Susac syndrome. Here the CDR3 reads CASSRKGDTQYF. The DNA of the CDR3 is TGTGCCAGCAGCCGCAAGGGGGATACGCAGTATTTT.